Detailed here is one T cell receptor (beta chain). Just one base apart from a much larger clone, this may be a read error. TCRdb reanalysed the 5' RACE reads using MiXCR and keeps one entry per CDR3 protein. The sample carries about 240,000 distinct CDR3 sequences, about 10% recorded once. This entry belongs to a study of CD8 T cells in ankylosing spondylitis. The sequencing sample was made of blood, either unsorted or a sorted T cell fraction (not recorded which). The sequence was obtained from a male donor with ankylosing spondylitis or in good health (not recorded which).

The CDR3 region has the DNA TGTGCCAGCAGTTACTCGAGGAACACTGAAGCTTTCTTT. This sequence encodes CASSYSRNTEAFF. V is TRBV6-5 and J is TRBJ1-1, with D unclear. Trimming cost V 0 bases and J 1 base, with 3 bases left between them. The CDR3 spans 13 residues. The germline CDR1 and CDR2 sequences are MNHEY and SVGAGI.